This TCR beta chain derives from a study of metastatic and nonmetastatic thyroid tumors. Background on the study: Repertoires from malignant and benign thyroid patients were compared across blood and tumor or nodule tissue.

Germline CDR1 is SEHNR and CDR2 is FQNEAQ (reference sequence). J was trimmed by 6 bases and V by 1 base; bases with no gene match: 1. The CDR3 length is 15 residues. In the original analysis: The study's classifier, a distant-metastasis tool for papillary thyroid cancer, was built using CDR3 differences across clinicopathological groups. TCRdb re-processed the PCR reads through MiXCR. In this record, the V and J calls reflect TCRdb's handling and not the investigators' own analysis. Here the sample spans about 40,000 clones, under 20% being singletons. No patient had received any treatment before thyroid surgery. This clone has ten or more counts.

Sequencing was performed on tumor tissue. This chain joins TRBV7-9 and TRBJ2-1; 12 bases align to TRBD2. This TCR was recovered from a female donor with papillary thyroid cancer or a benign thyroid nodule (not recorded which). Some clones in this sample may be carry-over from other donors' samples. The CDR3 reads CASSLVTSGSNEQFF. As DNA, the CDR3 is TGTGCCAGCAGCTTAGTGACTAGCGGGAGCAATGAGCAGTTCTTC.